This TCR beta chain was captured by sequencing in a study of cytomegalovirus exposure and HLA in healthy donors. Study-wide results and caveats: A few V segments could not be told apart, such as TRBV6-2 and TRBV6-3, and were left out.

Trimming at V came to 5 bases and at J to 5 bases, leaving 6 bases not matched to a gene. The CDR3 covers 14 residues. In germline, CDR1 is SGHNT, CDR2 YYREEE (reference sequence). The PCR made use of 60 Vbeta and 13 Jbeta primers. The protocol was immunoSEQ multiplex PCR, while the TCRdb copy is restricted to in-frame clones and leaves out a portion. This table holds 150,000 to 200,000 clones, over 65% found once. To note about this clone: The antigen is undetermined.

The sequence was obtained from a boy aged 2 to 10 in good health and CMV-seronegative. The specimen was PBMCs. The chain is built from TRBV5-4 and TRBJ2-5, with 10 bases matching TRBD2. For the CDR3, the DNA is TGTGCCAGCAGTCCCGGGACTAGCGTCGAGACCCAGTACTTC. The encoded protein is CASSPGTSVETQYF.